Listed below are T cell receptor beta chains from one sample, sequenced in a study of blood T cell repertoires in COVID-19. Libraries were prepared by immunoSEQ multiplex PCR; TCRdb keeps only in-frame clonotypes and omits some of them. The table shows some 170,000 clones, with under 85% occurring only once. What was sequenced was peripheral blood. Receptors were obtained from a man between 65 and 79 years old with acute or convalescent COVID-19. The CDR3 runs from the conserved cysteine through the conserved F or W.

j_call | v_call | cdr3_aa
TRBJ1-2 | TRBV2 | CASSVAGRDYGYTF
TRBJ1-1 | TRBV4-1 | CASSQGRGLGNTEAFF
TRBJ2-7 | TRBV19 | CASSTETAKMTYEQYF
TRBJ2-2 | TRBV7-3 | CASSRLNSQVNTGELFF
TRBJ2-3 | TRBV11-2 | CASSFRLAGDTQYF
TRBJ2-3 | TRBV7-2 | CASSPPGLAGGTDTQYF
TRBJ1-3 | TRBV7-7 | CASSLDRGSGNTIYF
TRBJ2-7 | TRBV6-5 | CASSYSFDSAYEQYF
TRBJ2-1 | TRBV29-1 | CSVVIREFIEQFF
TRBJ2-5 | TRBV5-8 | CASSPRAGRDPVLRYF
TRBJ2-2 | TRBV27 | CASSSPWTVNTGELFF
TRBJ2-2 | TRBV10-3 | CAISEGGGTGELFF
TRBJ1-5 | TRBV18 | CASSPKGSNQPQHF